The 32 T cell receptor beta chains listed next were all sequenced from one sample in a study of blood T cell repertoires in COVID-19. Data came from immunoSEQ multiplex PCR; TCRdb stores just in-frame clones and leaves some out. The table lists around 260,000 clones, roughly 84% of them singletons. What was sequenced was peripheral blood. Receptors originate from a man in his 60s with acute or convalescent COVID-19.

This chain joins TRBV3-1 (or the pseudogene TRBV3-2) and TRBJ2-1, with TRBD1 identical over 11 bases. CDR1 and CDR2 from the germline V gene are LGHDT and YNNKEL (reference sequence). V lost 5 bases, J lost 7 bases, and 7 bases stayed unmatched. This CDR3 region has 15 residues. Here the CDR3 reads CASSSHGTGGNEQFF. CDR3 nucleotide sequence: TGTGCCAGCAGCTCCCACGGGACAGGGGGTAATGAGCAGTTCTTC.

The chain couples TRBV28 to TRBJ1-5; perhaps TRBD1 as D (6 bases). Trimming removed 8 bases from V and 1 base from J, with 15 bases in between. The germline CDR1 and CDR2 sequences are MDHEN and SYDVKM. The CDR3 loop spans 15 amino acids. In nucleotides, the CDR3 is TGTGCCAGCCGGGGGGCAAAGACAAGCAATCAGCCCCAGCATTTT. Translated: CASRGAKTSNQPQHF.

The chain couples TRBV10-3 to TRBJ2-6, with a weak D call TRBD2 (6 bases). Trimming removed 6 bases at V and 0 bases at J, with 12 bases between. Per germline, CDR1 ENHRY and CDR2 SYGVKD. The CDR3 is 16 residues long. The CDR3 DNA is TGTGCCATCAGGGCCTGGGGGGACTCTGGGGCCAACGTCCTGACTTTC. Its translation: CAIRAWGDSGANVLTF.

This clone was counted once. The chain carries TRBV5-1 and TRBJ2-7; D is possibly TRBD2 (6 bases). The germline gives CDR1 SGHRS, CDR2 YFSETQ. The V end was cut by 5 bases, the J end by 3 bases, with 18 bases between. The CDR3 is 15 residues long. DNA of the CDR3: TGCGCCAGCAGGGGGGGAAATTTTTTTGTCTACGAGCAGTACTTC. This codes for CASRGGNFFVYEQYF.

In its sample, this clone was seen a few times. The CDR3 loop reads CASSLMSNTGELFF. CDR3 in DNA: TGTGCCAGCAGCTTAATGAGTAACACCGGGGAGCTGTTTTTT. This chain links TRBV11-2 with TRBJ2-2; D remains ambiguous. Trimming cost V 2 bases and J 2 bases, with 6 bases left between them. Germline loops: CDR1 SGHAT, CDR2 FQNNGV. CDR3 length: 14 amino acids. The full variable domain, completed using reference TRBV11-2 and TRBJ2-2, is EAGVAQSPRYKIIEKRQSVAFWCNPISGHATLYWYQQILGQGPKLLIQFQNNGVVDDSQLPKDRFSAERLKGVDSTLKIQPAKLEDSAVYLCASSLMSNTGELFFGEGSRLTVL.

This clone occurred a few times. The chain links TRBV3-1 (or the pseudogene TRBV3-2) to TRBJ2-1; TRBD2 matches at 15 bases. Unmatched junction bases numbered 0, after V lost 0 bases and J lost 6 bases. CDR1 is LGHDT and CDR2 is YNNKEL in the germline V gene (reference sequence). CDR3 length: 16 amino acids. CDR3 sequence: CASSQEGLAGGNEQFF. The CDR3 nucleotides are TGTGCCAGCAGCCAAGAGGGACTAGCGGGGGGCAATGAGCAGTTCTTC.

The chain couples TRBV11-2 to TRBJ2-7; D may be TRBD2 (5 bases). The ends were cut back, 5 bases at V and 4 bases at J, with 18 bases in the middle. The CDR3 has 15 residues. The germline gives CDR1 SGHAT, CDR2 FQNNGV. The CDR3 here is CASSPPGIGRYEQYF. DNA of the CDR3: TGTGCCAGCAGCCCACCGGGAATAGGGCGATACGAGCAGTACTTC.

V usage is TRBV18 and J usage is TRBJ2-3; D ambiguous. Germline CDR1 is KGHSH and CDR2 is LQKENI. The CDR3 runs 16 residues. V was shortened by 1 base and J by 3 bases, with 14 bases between the two germline ends. The CDR3 here is CASSPLATHRTDTQYF. Written as DNA, the CDR3 is TGTGCCAGCTCACCACTCGCGACTCATCGTACAGATACGCAGTATTTT.

The CDR3 reads CASRPRDSHNSPLHF. For the CDR3, the DNA is TGTGCCAGCAGGCCCCGGGACAGCCATAATTCACCCCTCCACTTT. The chain employs TRBV6-5 and TRBJ1-6, with 7 bases matching TRBD1. Germline V gives CDR1 MNHEY, CDR2 SVGAGI. Trimming took 6 bases from V and 5 from J; bases not matched to a gene: 7. The CDR3 contains 15 residues.

This clone was observed a single time. CDR3 in amino acids: CASSFRTSGTDTQYF. CDR3 DNA: TGTGCCAGCAGTTTCCGGACTAGCGGGACAGATACGCAGTATTTT. The chain combines TRBV6-5 with TRBJ2-3; 11 positions match TRBD2. The CDR3 has 15 residues. V was pared by 4 bases and J by 3 bases, with 3 bases of the junction left unmatched. Looked up from germline, CDR1 is MNHEY and CDR2 is SVGAGI.

The chain employs TRBV27 and TRBJ1-6; TRBD1 might be the D (5 bases). V gave up 2 bases and J gave up 6 bases, with 11 bases separating them. CDR1 and CDR2 from the germline V gene are MNHEY and SMNVEV (reference sequence). This CDR3 has 15 amino acids. CDR3 sequence reads: CASSLRQSRNSPLHF. CDR3 in DNA: TGTGCCAGCAGTTTACGACAGTCCCGTAATTCACCCCTCCACTTT.

The CDR3 sequence: CASSPGTSGSTDTQYF. The CDR3 coding sequence is TGTGCCAGCAGCCCCGGGACTAGCGGGAGCACAGATACGCAGTATTTT. The rearrangement uses TRBV3-1 (or the pseudogene TRBV3-2) and TRBJ2-3; 12 bases fit TRBD2. This CDR3 contains 16 residues. Germline V CDR1 and CDR2: LGHDT, YNNKEL (reference sequence). V lost 4 bases to trimming and J lost 0 bases; unmatched junction nucleotides: 2.

The chain has TRBV15 and TRBJ2-5; 8 bases line up with TRBD2. Trimming removed 1 base from V and 2 bases from J; junction bases left unmatched: 15. This CDR3 is 19 amino acids long. CDR1 and CDR2 from the germline V gene are LNHNV and YYDKDF (reference sequence). Here the CDR3 reads CATSRAGVLAGQKQETQYF. CDR3 nucleotides: TGTGCCACCAGCAGAGCGGGAGTGTTAGCGGGACAAAAACAAGAGACCCAGTACTTC.

This clone occurred once. The chain recombines TRBV30 with TRBJ2-1, with TRBD2 matching over 7 bases. The CDR3 contains 11 residues. The junction had 3 bases not matched to a gene; V was cut back by 5 bases and J by 8 bases. Germline V gene sequence: CDR1 GTSNPN, CDR2 SVGIG (reference sequence). The CDR3 coding sequence is TGTGCCTGGTCACTAGCGTATGAGCAGTTCTTC. It encodes CAWSLAYEQFF.

CDR3 sequence reads: CASSPSGRDSEAFF. DNA of the CDR3: TGTGCCAGCAGCCCTAGCGGCCGGGACTCTGAAGCTTTCTTT. The V call is TRBV7-9, the J call TRBJ1-1; tentatively, D is TRBD1 (5 bases). This CDR3 comprises 14 residues. Germline loops: CDR1 SEHNR, CDR2 FQNEAQ (reference sequence). V shed 5 bases and J shed 6 bases, with 16 bases lying between them.

V gene TRBV9 combines with J gene TRBJ2-3; D may be TRBD2 (7 bases). The V end lost 0 bases, the J end lost 2 bases, and 13 bases lay between the germline ends. This CDR3 has 16 amino acids. The germline CDR1 and CDR2 sequences are SGDLS and YYNGEE. CDR3 sequence reads: CASSVGGGPPTDTQYF. Written as DNA, the CDR3 is TGTGCCAGCAGCGTAGGGGGGGGGCCCCCCACAGATACGCAGTATTTT.

The chain joins TRBV27 to TRBJ2-3; D is possibly TRBD2 (6 bases). V was pared by 7 bases and J by 4 bases, with 21 bases between. The germline CDR1 and CDR2 sequences are MNHEY and SMNVEV (reference sequence). CDR3 length: 16 amino acids. CDR3 region: CASTPLRLVFSDTQYF. In DNA, the CDR3 is TGTGCCAGCACCCCCCTAAGACTAGTGTTCTCAGATACGCAGTATTTT.

This clone was seen only once. The chain employs TRBV5-1 and TRBJ2-7; 10 bases align to TRBD2. J lost 3 bases, V lost 0 bases, and 0 bases had no gene match. Looked up from germline, CDR1 is SGHRS and CDR2 is YFSETQ. The CDR3 length is 14 residues. The CDR3 nucleotides read TGCGCCAGCAGCTTGGCTAGCGGGGGCTACGAGCAGTACTTC. As protein: CASSLASGGYEQYF.

The V and J genes are TRBV11-2 and TRBJ1-1, with TRBD1 as a possible D gene (5 bases). V gave up 3 bases and J gave up 7 bases, with 12 bases separating them. This CDR3 region has 13 residues. Germline CDR1 SGHAT, CDR2 FQNNGV. CDR3 amino acids: CASSFGGRSEAFF. CDR3 nucleotides: TGTGCCAGCAGCTTCGGGGGAAGGAGTGAAGCTTTCTTT.

The genes are TRBV6-6 and TRBJ2-7; TRBD2 agrees at 8 bases. V was pared by 0 bases and J by 3 bases, with 4 bases of the junction left unmatched. CDR3 length: 15 amino acids. CDR1 is MNHNY and CDR2 is SVGAGI in the germline V gene (reference sequence). As DNA, the CDR3 is TGTGCCAGCAGTTACTCCGCGGGGGGAGGCTACGAGCAGTACTTC. This codes for CASSYSAGGGYEQYF.

This chain uses TRBV6-5 with TRBJ1-6; no definite D call. V gave up 6 bases and J gave up 7 bases, with 16 bases separating them. The germline CDR1 and CDR2 sequences are MNHEY and SVGAGI. The CDR3 runs 15 residues. The CDR3 DNA is TGTGCCAGCAGACTACTGCTAACCGAGAATTCACCCCTCCACTTT. This sequence encodes CASRLLLTENSPLHF.

J is TRBJ2-7 and V is TRBV4-3; maybe TRBD1 (6 bases). Trimming pared 1 base from V and 2 bases from J, leaving 9 bases between. The CDR3 spans 14 residues. CDR1 and CDR2 (germline): LGHNA, YSLEER. CDR3 bases: TGCGCCAGCAGCCAAGTACAGGGCCCCTACGAGCAGTACTTC. The encoded protein is CASSQVQGPYEQYF.

This clone has a single count. The rearrangement joins TRBV9 to TRBJ1-4; 12 bases are shared with TRBD1. Per germline, CDR1 SGDLS and CDR2 YYNGEE. V was pared by 0 bases and J by 8 bases, with 8 bases of the junction left unmatched. The CDR3 consists of 17 residues. Here the CDR3 reads CASSVGGGQGAGEKLFF. In nucleotides, the CDR3 is TGTGCCAGCAGCGTAGGAGGGGGACAGGGGGCCGGAGAAAAACTGTTTTTT. The full variable domain, rest sourced from reference TRBV9 and TRBJ1-4, is DSGVTQTPKHLITATGQRVTLRCSPRSGDLSVYWYQQSLDQGLQFLIQYYNGEERAKGNILERFSAQQFPDLHSELNLSSLELGDSALYFCASSVGGGQGAGEKLFFGSGTQLSVL.

This chain uses TRBV10-3 with TRBJ2-5; D gene ambiguous. V shed 3 bases and J shed 1 base, with 6 bases lying between them. Germline V CDR1 and CDR2: ENHRY, SYGVKD. CDR3 size: 13 residues. The CDR3 reads CAISDYSQETQYF. CDR3 coding DNA: TGTGCCATCAGTGATTACAGCCAAGAGACCCAGTACTTC.

The genes are TRBV11-1 and TRBJ2-7; 7 nucleotides agree with TRBD2. The CDR3 sequence is 14 residues long. V gave up 1 base and J gave up 4 bases; unmatched junction bases: 4. Per germline, CDR1 SGHAT and CDR2 FQDESV (reference sequence). CDR3 DNA: TGTGCCAGCAGCTTAGGTTCTAGCGGTTACGAGCAGTACTTC. Translation: CASSLGSSGYEQYF.

The CDR3: CASSLAASGSYNEQFF. CDR3 in DNA: TGCGCCAGCAGCTTGGCGGCTAGCGGATCCTACAATGAGCAGTTCTTC. The V and J genes are TRBV5-1 and TRBJ2-1; 7 nucleotides line up with TRBD2. V trimming: 0 bases; J trimming: 1 base; junction bases outside the gene matches: 4. Germline lookup yields CDR1 SGHRS and CDR2 YFSETQ. The CDR3 totals 16 residues.

CDR3: CATTRDREYNEQFF. CDR3 coding DNA: TGCGCCACCACCCGGGACAGGGAATACAATGAGCAGTTCTTC. The chain is built from TRBV10-1 and TRBJ2-1; 9 bases are a match to TRBD1. The germline CDR1 and CDR2 sequences are WNHNN and SYGVQD (reference sequence). The CDR3 has 14 residues. V gave up 10 bases and J gave up 4 bases; unmatched junction bases: 8.

The chain combines TRBV5-1 with TRBJ1-4; 10 bases map to TRBD1. The germline V gene has CDR1 SGHRS and CDR2 YFSETQ. The CDR3 covers 15 residues. Trimming took 3 bases from V and 6 from J; bases not matched to a gene: 5. CDR3 in amino acids: CASSSRQGAYEKLFF. Here the CDR3 DNA reads TGCGCCAGCAGCTCACGACAGGGGGCGTATGAAAAACTGTTTTTT. Using reference TRBV5-1 and TRBJ1-4 for the parts outside the CDR3, the full variable domain is KAGVTQTPRYLIKTRGQQVTLSCSPISGHRSVSWYQQTPGQGLQFLFEYFSETQRNKGNFPGRFSGRQFSNSRSEMNVSTLELGDSALYLCASSSRQGAYEKLFFGSGTQLSVL.

This clone was found a few times. The chain is built from TRBV19 and TRBJ2-1; 8 nucleotides match TRBD2. J lost 3 bases, V lost 6 bases, and 4 bases had no gene match. This CDR3 comprises 14 residues. Per germline, CDR1 LNHDA and CDR2 SQIVND (reference sequence). The CDR3 bases are TGTGCCAGTAGGCTAGCGGGCCTCTACAATGAGCAGTTCTTC. Protein sequence: CASRLAGLYNEQFF.

The gene calls are TRBV19 and TRBJ2-7, with 7 bases lining up with TRBD1. The length of the CDR3 is 14 residues. Trimming removed 6 bases from V and 7 bases from J; junction bases left unmatched: 12. Per germline, CDR1 LNHDA and CDR2 SQIVND (reference sequence). CDR3 sequence (DNA): TGTGCCAGTAGCCCCGGGACAGCCTCTGGGGAGCAGTACTTC. Translation gives CASSPGTASGEQYF.

The rearrangement uses TRBV11-3 and TRBJ2-1, with 7 bases that match TRBD1. The germline V gene has CDR1 SGHNT and CDR2 YENEEA. J gave up 3 bases and V 4 bases, and 9 bases lay outside the gene matches. The CDR3 runs to 16 residues. The CDR3 reads CASSSAAGTVYNEQFF. As DNA, the CDR3 is TGTGCCAGCAGCTCAGCGGCCGGGACAGTCTACAATGAGCAGTTCTTC.

The rearrangement links TRBV18 to TRBJ1-1; unclear D gene. Trimming removed 5 bases at V and 0 bases at J, with 22 bases between. The CDR3 covers 18 residues. The germline gives CDR1 KGHSH, CDR2 LQKENI. The CDR3 loop is CASSNQFLGSNMNTEAFF. In nucleotides, the CDR3 is TGTGCCAGCTCAAATCAATTTCTAGGTTCTAACATGAACACTGAAGCTTTCTTT.